This TCR beta chain was sequenced for a study of blood T cells in healthy people across ages. Study-level information: The capture of about one barcoded beta molecule per two T cells was achieved by template switching.

This CDR3 has 15 residues. Germline V gives CDR1 MNHNS, CDR2 SASEGT. V lost 2 bases, J lost 4 bases, and 4 bases stayed unmatched. A second PCR, run for roughly 7 to 11 cycles, used a sample-barcoded 5' primer plus a J-beta primer mix. Samples each returned at least 3 million CDR3-containing paired-end reads. Using its own MiXCR run on the 5' RACE reads, TCRdb lists one record per CDR3 protein. The table lists about 1.6 million distinct CDR3 sequences, 34% of them singletons. This chain uses TRBV6-1 with TRBJ2-3, with TRBD2 identical over 9 bases. Material for sequencing was blood. The receptor was isolated from a woman under 40 in good health. DNA of the CDR3: TGTGCCAGCAGTGAACCGGGACTAGCTCCAGATACGCAGTATTTT. Protein product: CASSEPGLAPDTQYF.